This T cell receptor beta chain was sequenced during a study of OX40 agonist ivuxolimab in advanced cancers. The study's findings and limits: Undetermined was the antigen specificity of the expanded peripheral T cells. Mean expanded clone counts were higher in CD8+ than CD4+ T cells.

TCRdb's copy holds only in-frame clones and misses some; the assay was immunoSEQ multiplex PCR. The profile shows tens of thousands of clones, around 90% of them singletons. In regard to this clone: The antigen is not known.

The starting material was CD4+ or CD8+ T cells sorted from blood, obtained in a trial of the OX40 agonist ivuxolimab. The sequence derives from an adult with an advanced solid tumor such as melanoma, head and neck, liver or kidney cancer.

Here the CDR3 DNA reads TGTGCCAGCAGCTTAGCCGGGACTAGCGGGCAGACTAGCTACTACGAGCAGTACTTC. Its translation is CASSLAGTSGQTSYYEQYF. The chain carries TRBV7-6 and TRBJ2-7, with 12 bases identical to TRBD2. This CDR3 spans 19 amino acids. V shed 0 bases and J 3 bases; nucleotides not matched to a gene: 12. Germline-derived CDR1 and CDR2 are SGHVS and FNYEAQ.